These 2 T cell receptor beta chains were sequenced from one sample in a study of Graves' ophthalmopathy and Graves' hyperthyroidism. RNA transcripts yielded amplified TCR beta CDR3 regions. An opening RT-PCR round employed HTBI primers and preceded a second-round multiplex PCR. Using its own MiXCR run on the multiplex PCR reads, TCRdb lists one record per CDR3 protein. The profile shows hundreds of thousands of distinct CDR3 sequences, about 21% of them singletons. Source material: peripheral blood. These receptors were collected from a woman between 18 and 29 years old with stable Graves' hyperthyroidism.

There are many counts of this clonotype. The chain combines TRBV6-2 or TRBV6-3 with TRBJ1-5, with 7 bases matching TRBD1. The trim removed 5 bases at V and 6 bases at J, leaving 10 bases unmatched. Germline V CDR1 and CDR2: MNHEY, SVGEGT. There are 15 residues in the CDR3. The CDR3 DNA reads as TGTGCCAGCAGTCCCGGGACGAACAGGGGTCAGCCCCAGCATTTT. Translation: CASSPGTNRGQPQHF.

The rearrangement joins TRBV6-2 or TRBV6-3 to TRBJ2-5; 10 bases line up with TRBD1. V shed 2 bases, J shed 3 bases, and the junction held 6 bases outside the gene matches. Germline V gene lookup returns CDR1 MNHEY and CDR2 SVGEGT. There are 16 residues in the CDR3. The CDR3 reads CASSYAGQGDEETQYF. The CDR3 region has the DNA TGTGCCAGCAGTTACGCCGGACAGGGGGACGAAGAGACCCAGTACTTC.